This TCR beta chain originates from a study of cytomegalovirus exposure and HLA in healthy donors. Concerning this clone: Its antigen remains unidentified.

PCR employed 60 Vbeta and 13 Jbeta primers. Measured with immunoSEQ multiplex PCR; TCRdb has only the in-frame clones, and not every one. The sample includes 150,000 to 200,000 clones, more than 70% of them seen just once. Overall study results and limits: Despite most TCR sequences being rare, some public TCRs occurred in many donors. An ancestry cluster, one associated with Asian ancestry, reportedly showed fewer N-insertions than the approximately 720-donor mean in a later analysis.

The CDR3 runs to 15 residues. Per the germline V gene, CDR1 is KGHSH and CDR2 is LQKENI. V lost 5 bases to trimming and J lost 0 bases, with 11 bases between them. The sequenced sample was PBMCs. The receptor was derived from a woman in her 40s in good health and CMV-seropositive. The chain recombines TRBV18 with TRBJ1-3; D unclear. This chain's CDR3 is CASSNDGGSGNTIYF. CDR3 DNA sequence: TGTGCCAGCTCAAACGATGGAGGCTCTGGAAACACCATATATTTT.